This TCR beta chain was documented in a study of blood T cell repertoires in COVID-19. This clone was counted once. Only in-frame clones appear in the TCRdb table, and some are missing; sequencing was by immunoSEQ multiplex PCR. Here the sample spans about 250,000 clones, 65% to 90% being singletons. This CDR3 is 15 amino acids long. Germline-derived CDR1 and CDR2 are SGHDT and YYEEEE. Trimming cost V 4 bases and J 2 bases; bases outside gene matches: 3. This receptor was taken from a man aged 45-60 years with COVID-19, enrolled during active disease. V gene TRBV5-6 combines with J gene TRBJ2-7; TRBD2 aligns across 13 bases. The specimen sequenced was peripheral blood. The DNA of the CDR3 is TGTGCCAGCAGCCCGGGACTAGCGGGAACCTACGAGCAGTACTTC. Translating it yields CASSPGLAGTYEQYF.